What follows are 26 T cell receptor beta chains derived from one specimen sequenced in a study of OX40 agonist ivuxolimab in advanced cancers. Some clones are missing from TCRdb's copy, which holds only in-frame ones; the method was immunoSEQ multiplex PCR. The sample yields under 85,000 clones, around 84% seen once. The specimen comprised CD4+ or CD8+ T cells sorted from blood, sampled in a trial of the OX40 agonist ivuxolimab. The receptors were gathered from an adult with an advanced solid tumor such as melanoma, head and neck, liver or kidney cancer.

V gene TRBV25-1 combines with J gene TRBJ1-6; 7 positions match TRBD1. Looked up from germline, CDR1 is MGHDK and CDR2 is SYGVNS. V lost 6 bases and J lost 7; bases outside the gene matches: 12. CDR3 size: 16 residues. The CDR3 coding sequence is TGTGCCAGCAGCACGACAGGGTTTGGAAACAATTCACCCCTCCACTTT. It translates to CASSTTGFGNNSPLHF.

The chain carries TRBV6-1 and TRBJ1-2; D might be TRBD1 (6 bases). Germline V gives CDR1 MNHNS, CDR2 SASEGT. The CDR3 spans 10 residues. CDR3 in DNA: TGTGCTGCGGGGGGGCTTGGCTACACCTTC. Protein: CAAGGLGYTF.

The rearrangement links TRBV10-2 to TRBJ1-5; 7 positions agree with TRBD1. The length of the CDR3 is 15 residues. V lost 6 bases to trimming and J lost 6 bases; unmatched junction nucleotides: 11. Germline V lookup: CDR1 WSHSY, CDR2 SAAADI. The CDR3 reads CASSPSRGSGQPQHF. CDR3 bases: TGCGCCAGCAGCCCTTCCAGGGGGTCTGGTCAGCCCCAGCATTTT.

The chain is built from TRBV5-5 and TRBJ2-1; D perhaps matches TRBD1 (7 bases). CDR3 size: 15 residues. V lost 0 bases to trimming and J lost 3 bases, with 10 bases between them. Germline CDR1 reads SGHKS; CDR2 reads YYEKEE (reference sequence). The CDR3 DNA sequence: TGTGCCAGCAGCTTGGACAGGGGAGGCTACAATGAGCAGTTCTTC. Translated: CASSLDRGGYNEQFF. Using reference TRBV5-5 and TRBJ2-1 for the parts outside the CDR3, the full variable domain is DAGVTQSPTHLIKTRGQQVTLRCSPISGHKSVSWYQQVLGQGPQFIFQYYEKEERGRGNFPDRFSARQFPNYSSELNVNALLLGDSALYLCASSLDRGGYNEQFFGPGTRLTVL.

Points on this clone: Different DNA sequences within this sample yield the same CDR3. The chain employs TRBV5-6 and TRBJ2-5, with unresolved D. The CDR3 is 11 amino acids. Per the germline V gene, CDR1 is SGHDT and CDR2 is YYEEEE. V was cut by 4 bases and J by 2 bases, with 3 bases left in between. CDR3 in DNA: TGTGCCAGCAGCCTTCAAGAGACCCAGTACTTC. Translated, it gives CASSLQETQYF.

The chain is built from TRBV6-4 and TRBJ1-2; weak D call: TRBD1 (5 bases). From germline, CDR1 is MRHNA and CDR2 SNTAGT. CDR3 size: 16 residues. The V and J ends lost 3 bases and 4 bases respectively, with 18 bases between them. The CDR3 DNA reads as TGTGCCAGCAGTGAATATGAGACCGGGACGGGCTATGGCTACACCTTC. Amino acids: CASSEYETGTGYGYTF.

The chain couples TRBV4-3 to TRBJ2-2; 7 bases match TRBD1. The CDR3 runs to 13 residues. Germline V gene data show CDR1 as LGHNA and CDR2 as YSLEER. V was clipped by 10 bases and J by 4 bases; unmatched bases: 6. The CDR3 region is CATSTGLTGELFF. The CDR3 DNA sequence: TGCGCCACTTCGACAGGGCTCACCGGGGAGCTGTTTTTT.

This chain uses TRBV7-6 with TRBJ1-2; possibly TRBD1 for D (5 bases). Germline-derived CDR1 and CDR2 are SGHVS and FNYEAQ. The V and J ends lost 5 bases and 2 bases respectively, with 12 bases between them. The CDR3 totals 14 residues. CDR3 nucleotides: TGTGCCAGCAGCCTCCAGGGCTTCAACTATGGCTACACCTTC. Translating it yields CASSLQGFNYGYTF.

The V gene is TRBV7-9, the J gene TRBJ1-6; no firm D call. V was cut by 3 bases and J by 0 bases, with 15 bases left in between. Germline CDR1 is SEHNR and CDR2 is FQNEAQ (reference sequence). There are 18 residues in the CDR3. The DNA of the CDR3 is TGTGCCAGCAGCTTGGCTGGGGTTCTCGGCTCCTATAATTCACCCCTCCACTTT. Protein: CASSLAGVLGSYNSPLHF.

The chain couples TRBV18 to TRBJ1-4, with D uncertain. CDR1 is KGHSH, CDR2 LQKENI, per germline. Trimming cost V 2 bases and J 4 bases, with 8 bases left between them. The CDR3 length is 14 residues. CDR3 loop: CASSPGSYNEKLFF. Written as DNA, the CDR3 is TGTGCCAGCTCACCAGGGAGCTATAATGAAAAACTGTTTTTT.

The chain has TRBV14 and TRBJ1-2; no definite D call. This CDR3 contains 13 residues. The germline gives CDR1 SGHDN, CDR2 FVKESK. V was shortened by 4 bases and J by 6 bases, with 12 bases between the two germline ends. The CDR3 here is CASSPTRTHGYTF. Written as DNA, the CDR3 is TGTGCCAGCAGCCCCACCCGGACCCATGGCTACACCTTC. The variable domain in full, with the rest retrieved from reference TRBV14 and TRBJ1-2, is EAGVTQFPSHSVIEKGQTVTLRCDPISGHDNLYWYRRVMGKEIKFLLHFVKESKQDESGMPNNRFLAERTGGTYSTLKVQPAELEDSGVYFCASSPTRTHGYTFGSGTRLTVV.

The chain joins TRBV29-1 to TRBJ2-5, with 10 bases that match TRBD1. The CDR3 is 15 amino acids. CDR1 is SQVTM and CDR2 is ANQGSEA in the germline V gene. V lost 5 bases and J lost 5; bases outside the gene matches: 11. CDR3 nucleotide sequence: TGCAGCGTTTTAAAAAGGGACAGGGGATTGGAGACCCAGTACTTC. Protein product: CSVLKRDRGLETQYF.

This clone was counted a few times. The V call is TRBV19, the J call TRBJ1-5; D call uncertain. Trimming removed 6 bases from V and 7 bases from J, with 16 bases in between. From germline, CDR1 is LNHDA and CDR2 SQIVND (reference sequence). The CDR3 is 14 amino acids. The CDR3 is CASRPLANGQPQHF. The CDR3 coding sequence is TGTGCCAGTAGACCCCTGGCGAACGGGCAGCCCCAGCATTTT.

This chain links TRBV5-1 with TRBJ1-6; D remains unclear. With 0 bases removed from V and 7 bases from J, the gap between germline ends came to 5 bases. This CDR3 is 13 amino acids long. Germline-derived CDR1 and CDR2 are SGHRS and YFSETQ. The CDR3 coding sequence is TGCGCCAGCAGCTTGGCAGAGAATTCACCCCTCCACTTT. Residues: CASSLAENSPLHF.

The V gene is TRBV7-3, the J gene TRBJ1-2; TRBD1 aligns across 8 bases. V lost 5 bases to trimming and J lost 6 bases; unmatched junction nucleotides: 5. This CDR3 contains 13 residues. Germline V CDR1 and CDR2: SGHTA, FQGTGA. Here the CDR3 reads CASSPGTGHGYTF. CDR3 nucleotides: TGTGCCAGCAGCCCGGGGACAGGCCATGGCTACACCTTC. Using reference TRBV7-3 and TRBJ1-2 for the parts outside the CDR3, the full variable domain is GAGVSQTPSNKVTEKGKYVELRCDPISGHTALYWYRQSLGQGPEFLIYFQGTGAADDSGLPNDRFFAVRPEGSVSTLKIQRTERGDSAVYLCASSPGTGHGYTFGSGTRLTVV.

For the CDR3, the DNA is TGTGCCAGCTTAGCGGGGAGCCAAGAGACCCAGTACTTC. Amino acid sequence: CASLAGSQETQYF. J is TRBJ2-5 and V is TRBV21-1; TRBD2 reflects the table's D call only, with no check against the DNA. TRBV21-1 is classified as a pseudogene. The CDR3 length is 13 residues.

The CDR3 reads CASSQDRGPGGVETQYF. The CDR3 bases are TGCGCCAGCAGCCAAGATAGGGGACCAGGGGGGGTAGAGACCCAGTACTTC. The V call is TRBV4-3, the J call TRBJ2-5, with D possibly called TRBD1 or TRBD2 (7 bases each). The CDR3 totals 17 residues. Trimming took 0 bases from V and 4 from J, leaving 18 bases between them. Germline assignment: CDR1 LGHNA and CDR2 YSLEER.

CDR3 residues: CASREGEDRNTIYF. CDR3 bases: TGTGCCAGCAGGGAGGGGGAGGACCGAAACACCATATATTTT. The J gene is TRBJ1-3, the V gene TRBV2; perhaps TRBD1 as D (6 bases). Germline V gives CDR1 SNHLY, CDR2 FYNNEI. CDR3 length: 14 residues. V was clipped by 6 bases and J by 5 bases, with 14 bases between them.

The DNA of the CDR3 is TGCGCCAGCAGCCCTGAAGTTGGTAAAGCCGGGGAGCTGTTTTTT. Its translation is CASSPEVGKAGELFF. The chain recombines TRBV4-3 with TRBJ2-2; D is unclear. The CDR3 consists of 15 residues. Trimming removed 4 bases at V and 6 bases at J, with 15 bases between. Germline CDR1 and CDR2: LGHNA and YSLEER.

As DNA, the CDR3 is TGTGCCAGTAGTATAGAAGGGGGACTGTACAATGAGCAGTTCTTC. This gives the protein CASSIEGGLYNEQFF. The rearrangement links TRBV19 to TRBJ2-1; either TRBD1 or TRBD2 may supply D (6 bases each). V shed 0 bases and J shed 4 bases, with 10 bases lying between them. There are 15 residues in the CDR3. The germline CDR1 and CDR2 sequences are LNHDA and SQIVND (reference sequence).

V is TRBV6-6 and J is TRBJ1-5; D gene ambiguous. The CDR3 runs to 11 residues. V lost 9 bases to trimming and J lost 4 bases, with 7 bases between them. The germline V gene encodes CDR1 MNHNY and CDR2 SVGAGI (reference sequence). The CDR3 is CARWKNQPQHF. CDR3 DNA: TGTGCCAGATGGAAAAATCAGCCCCAGCATTTT.

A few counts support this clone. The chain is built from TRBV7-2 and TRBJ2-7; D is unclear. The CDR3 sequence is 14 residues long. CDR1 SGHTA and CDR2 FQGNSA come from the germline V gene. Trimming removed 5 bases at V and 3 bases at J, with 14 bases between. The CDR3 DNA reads TGTGCCAGCAGCCTCGCTAGAATCAACTACGAGCAGTACTTC. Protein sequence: CASSLARINYEQYF.

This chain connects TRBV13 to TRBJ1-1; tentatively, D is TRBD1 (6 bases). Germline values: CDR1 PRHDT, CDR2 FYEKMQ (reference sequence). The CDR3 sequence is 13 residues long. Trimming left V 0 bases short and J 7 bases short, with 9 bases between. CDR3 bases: TGTGCCAGCAGCTTAGGCCAGGGGAGTGAAGCTTTCTTT. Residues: CASSLGQGSEAFF.

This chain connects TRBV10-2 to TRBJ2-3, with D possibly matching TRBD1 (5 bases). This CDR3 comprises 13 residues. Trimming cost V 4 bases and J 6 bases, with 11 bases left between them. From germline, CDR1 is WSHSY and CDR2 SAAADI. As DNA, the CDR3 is TGCGCCAGCAGTGTAGGGGTGACGGATACGCAGTATTTT. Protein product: CASSVGVTDTQYF.

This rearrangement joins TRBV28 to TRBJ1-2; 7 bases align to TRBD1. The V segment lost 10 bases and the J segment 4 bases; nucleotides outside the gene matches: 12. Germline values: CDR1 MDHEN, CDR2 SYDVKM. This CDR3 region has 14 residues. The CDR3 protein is CATSGQPGVYGYTF. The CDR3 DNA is TGTGCCACCTCGGGACAGCCAGGGGTCTATGGCTACACCTTC.

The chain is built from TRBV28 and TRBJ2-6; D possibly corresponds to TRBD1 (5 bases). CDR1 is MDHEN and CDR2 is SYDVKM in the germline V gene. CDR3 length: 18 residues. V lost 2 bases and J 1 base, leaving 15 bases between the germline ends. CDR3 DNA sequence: TGTGCCAGCAGTTTAAACACAGGCCGACGGTCTGGGGCCAACGTCCTGACTTTC. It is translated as CASSLNTGRRSGANVLTF.